This entry lists 15 T cell receptor beta chains sequenced from one sample in a study of CD8+CD57+ T cells in acquired aplastic anemia (dated by TCRdb to 2016 to 2018). Flow cytometry had shown CD8+CD57+ cell expansion in the patients selected for sequencing. Sequencing was carried out with an Illumina HiSeq 2000. Genomic DNA was used as template for profiling of TCR beta VDJ combinations and CDR3 sequences. TCRdb reprocessing: public reads trimmed at Q25 with fastp, clones called with MiXCR, in-frame beta chains kept. For every CDR3 protein sequence, its rows merge into one entry that carries the most common genes and DNA. This sample comprises 150,000 to 200,000 distinct CDR3 sequences, 40% to 50% of them detected only once. Of the sample, about 2.6% is held by the ten largest clones. The sequencing sample was made of sorted CD4+, CD8+, or CD8+CD57+ T cells (not recorded which) from PBMCs. The receptors stem from a human donor with aplastic anemia.

This clonotype was counted many times. The V and J genes are TRBV19 and TRBJ2-5, with 10 nucleotides matching TRBD1. Germline assignment: CDR1 LNHDA and CDR2 SQIVND (reference sequence). There are 15 residues in the CDR3. The ends lost 8 bases at V and 5 bases at J; junction bases unmatched: 11. The CDR3 spells CASLGRDRGLETQYF. CDR3 bases: TGTGCCAGTTTAGGCCGGGACAGGGGTTTGGAGACCCAGTACTTC.

CDR3 nucleotides: TGTGCCAGCAGCTTAATGATGAAGTCCCACGAGCAGTACTTC. It yields the protein CASSLMMKSHEQYF. The chain couples TRBV11-2 to TRBJ2-7; D call uncertain. Germline assignment: CDR1 SGHAT and CDR2 FQNNGV. The V end lost 2 bases, the J end lost 5 bases, and 13 bases lay between the germline ends. The CDR3 loop spans 14 amino acids. The full variable domain, in which reference TRBV11-2 and TRBJ2-7 provide the parts outside the CDR3, is EAGVAQSPRYKIIEKRQSVAFWCNPISGHATLYWYQQILGQGPKLLIQFQNNGVVDDSQLPKDRFSAERLKGVDSTLKIQPAKLEDSAVYLCASSLMMKSHEQYFGPGTRLTVT.

The chain joins TRBV7-9 to TRBJ2-5, with 7 bases fitting TRBD1. The CDR3 extends over 13 amino acids. Germline CDR1 reads SEHNR; CDR2 reads FQNEAQ (reference sequence). V shed 5 bases, J shed 2 bases, and the junction held 2 bases outside the gene matches. The DNA for the CDR3 is TGTGCCAGCAGCCCGGACAGGCAAGAGACCCAGTACTTC. This translates into CASSPDRQETQYF.

The rearrangement uses TRBV11-2 and TRBJ2-1, with 7 bases identical to TRBD2. Looked up from germline, CDR1 is SGHAT and CDR2 is FQNNGV. This CDR3 has 14 amino acids. J lost 8 bases, V lost 0 bases, and 4 bases had no gene match. CDR3 sequence: CASSLDKRGHEQFF. The CDR3, as DNA: TGTGCCAGCAGCTTAGATAAGCGGGGCCATGAGCAGTTCTTC.

To note about this clonotype: This could be a read error, since a much larger clone is one nucleotide away. CDR3 nucleotides: TGTGCCAGCAGACTCCCGGGACTAGCGTGGATCAATGAGCAGTTCTTC. Protein sequence: CASRLPGLAWINEQFF. The genes are TRBV7-9 and TRBJ2-1; TRBD2 matches at 10 bases. V lost 6 bases to trimming and J lost 6 bases; unmatched junction nucleotides: 11. CDR1 is SEHNR, CDR2 FQNEAQ, per germline (reference sequence). The CDR3 spans 16 residues.

This chain links TRBV20-1 with TRBJ1-3; 7 nucleotides agree with TRBD1. V gave up 2 bases and J gave up 3 bases; unmatched junction bases: 7. This CDR3 spans 15 amino acids. Looked up from germline, CDR1 is DFQATT and CDR2 is SNEGSKA (reference sequence). The CDR3 sequence is CSARPSGQIGNTIYF. Here the CDR3 DNA reads TGCAGTGCTAGACCTTCGGGACAGATTGGAAACACCATATATTTT.

J is TRBJ1-4 and V is TRBV25-1; D is unresolved. Per germline, CDR1 MGHDK and CDR2 SYGVNS. The V gene lost 5 bases and the J gene lost 8 bases, with 15 bases spanning the gap. The length of the CDR3 is 14 residues. The CDR3 protein is CASSYRGLGEKLFF. The CDR3 bases are TGTGCCAGCAGTTACCGCGGACTGGGGGAAAAACTGTTTTTT.

This clonotype occurred many times. The chain is built from TRBV7-9 and TRBJ2-4; 8 bases agree with TRBD2. Looked up from germline, CDR1 is SEHNR and CDR2 is FQNEAQ (reference sequence). V dropped 5 bases and J dropped 4; count of bases not matched to a gene: 4. The CDR3 extends over 14 amino acids. CDR3 sequence reads: CASSQSGRKNIQYF. CDR3 bases: TGTGCCAGCAGCCAAAGCGGGAGAAAAAACATTCAGTACTTC.

Turning to this clonotype: It may be a read error: a sequence one base away is much more abundant. The chain uses TRBV5-1 and TRBJ2-7; D is unclear. The V gene's germline CDR1 is SGHRS and CDR2 YFSETQ. The CDR3 totals 15 residues. With 3 bases removed from V and 4 bases from J, the gap between germline ends came to 17 bases. The CDR3 protein is CASSSSVDPVYEQYF. The CDR3 region has the DNA TGCGCCAGCAGCTCTTCGGTCGATCCCGTTTACGAGCAGTACTTC.

This chain links TRBV25-1 with TRBJ2-6; no reliable D call. V was shortened by 6 bases and J by 1 base, with 10 bases between the two germline ends. Germline assignment: CDR1 MGHDK and CDR2 SYGVNS. This CDR3 region has 15 residues. CDR3: CASSQVGSGANVLTF. The CDR3 DNA reads as TGTGCCAGCAGCCAAGTAGGGTCTGGGGCCAACGTCCTGACTTTC.

A few counts support this clonotype. The rearrangement links TRBV28 to TRBJ1-5, with 7 bases lining up with TRBD1. Trimming cost V 6 bases and J 3 bases; bases outside gene matches: 11. The CDR3 covers 16 residues. Germline lookup yields CDR1 MDHEN and CDR2 SYDVKM. The CDR3 is CASRTILQGSNQPQHF. The CDR3 DNA reads TGTGCCAGCAGAACAATCCTACAGGGGTCCAATCAGCCCCAGCATTTT.

The gene calls are TRBV11-2 and TRBJ2-7; 8 bases align to TRBD2. V was pared by 3 bases and J by 2 bases, with 6 bases of the junction left unmatched. Germline V gene data show CDR1 as SGHAT and CDR2 as FQNNGV. This CDR3 has 15 amino acids. CDR3 DNA sequence: TGTGCCAGCAGCTTGTATAGCGGGACAACCTACGAGCAGTACTTC. Translating it yields CASSLYSGTTYEQYF.

The rearrangement joins TRBV2 to TRBJ2-3, with D perhaps matching TRBD2 (6 bases). This CDR3 has 15 residues. Trimming pared 2 bases from V and 3 bases from J, leaving 12 bases between. The germline V gene encodes CDR1 SNHLY and CDR2 FYNNEI. CDR3 sequence: CASSESLARTDTQYF. CDR3 coding DNA: TGTGCCAGCAGTGAAAGTCTAGCGAGAACAGATACGCAGTATTTT.

This sequence joins TRBV19 and TRBJ2-3; TRBD1 agrees at 10 bases. V lost 6 bases and J lost 3; bases outside the gene matches: 0. CDR1 and CDR2 from the germline V gene are LNHDA and SQIVND (reference sequence). The CDR3 is 13 residues long. CDR3 sequence reads: CASRGQGTDTQYF. The CDR3 DNA is TGTGCCAGTAGGGGACAGGGGACAGATACGCAGTATTTT. The full variable domain, its missing parts supplied by reference TRBV19 and TRBJ2-3, is DGGITQSPKYLFRKEGQNVTLSCEQNLNHDAMYWYRQDPGQGLRLIYYSQIVNDFQKGDIAEGYSVSREKKESFPLTVTSAQKNPTAFYLCASRGQGTDTQYFGPGTRLTVL.

This clonotype was seen ten or more times. The gene calls are TRBV4-2 and TRBJ2-7; TRBD1 matches at 9 bases. The CDR3 consists of 20 residues. V was clipped by 4 bases and J by 0 bases; unmatched bases: 19. CDR1 and CDR2 from the germline V gene are LGHNA and YNFKEQ. The DNA of the CDR3 is TGTGCCAGCAGCCTTCAAGGGACAGGGTACGCACGAGATAGCTCCTACGAGCAGTACTTC. Amino acids: CASSLQGTGYARDSSYEQYF.